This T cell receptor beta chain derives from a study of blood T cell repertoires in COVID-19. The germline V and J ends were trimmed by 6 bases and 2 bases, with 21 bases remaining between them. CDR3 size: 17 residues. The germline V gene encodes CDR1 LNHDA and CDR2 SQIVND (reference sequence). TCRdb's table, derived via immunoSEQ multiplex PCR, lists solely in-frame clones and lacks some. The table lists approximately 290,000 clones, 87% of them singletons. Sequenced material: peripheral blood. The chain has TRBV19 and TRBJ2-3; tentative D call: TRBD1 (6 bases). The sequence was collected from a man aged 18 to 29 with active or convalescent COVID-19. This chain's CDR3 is CASSRSRGVGITDTQYF. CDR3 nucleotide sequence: TGTGCCAGTAGCAGAAGCAGGGGAGTGGGGATCACAGATACGCAGTATTTT.